This T cell receptor beta chain was profiled in a study of Ad26.COV2.S vaccination and SARS-CoV-2 variants. On the study more broadly: Vaccine-arm donor from the placebo-controlled COV1001 Ad26.COV2.S trial. Ad26.COV2.S shots went into the muscle once or twice, 56 days apart.

Study conclusions and caveats: Comparability of non-spike TCR breadth was observed across vaccine and placebo recipients.

Treatment reported: 15 to 20 received Ad26.COV2.S at low or high dose, single or two shots; roughly five received placebo; per-sample allocation not given. Day 63 after the first injection of vaccine or placebo was the sampling time. Profiled with immunoSEQ multiplex PCR; TCRdb holds only in-frame clones, not every one. The sample has about 440,000 clones; roughly 87% are singletons. A remark on this clone: Its specificity is unknown.

The ends were cut back, 5 bases at V and 0 bases at J, with 14 bases in the middle. The CDR3 loop spans 15 amino acids. CDR1 is LNHNV and CDR2 is YYDKDF in the germline V gene (reference sequence). Here the sequenced sample was peripheral blood, taken in a trial of Ad26.COV2.S vaccine versus placebo. This clonotype originated in a person aged 18 to 59 who received the Ad26.COV2.S COVID-19 vaccine or a placebo. The J gene is TRBJ2-7, the V gene TRBV15, with D tentatively TRBD2 (5 bases). CDR3 region: CATSRGRGSSYEQYF. DNA for the CDR3: TGTGCCACCAGCCGAGGACGGGGAAGCTCCTACGAGCAGTACTTC.